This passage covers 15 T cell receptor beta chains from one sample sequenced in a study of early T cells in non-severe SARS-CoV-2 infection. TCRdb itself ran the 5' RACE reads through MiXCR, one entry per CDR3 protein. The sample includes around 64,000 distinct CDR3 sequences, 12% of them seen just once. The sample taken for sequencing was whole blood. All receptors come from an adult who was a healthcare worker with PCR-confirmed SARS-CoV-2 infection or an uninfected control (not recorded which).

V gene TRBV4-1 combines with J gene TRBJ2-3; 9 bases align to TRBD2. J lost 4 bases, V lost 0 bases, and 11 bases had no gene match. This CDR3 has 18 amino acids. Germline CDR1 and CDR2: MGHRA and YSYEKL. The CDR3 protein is CASSQDWVAGAVSDTQYF. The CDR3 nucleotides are TGCGCCAGCAGCCAAGATTGGGTAGCGGGAGCGGTTTCAGATACGCAGTATTTT.

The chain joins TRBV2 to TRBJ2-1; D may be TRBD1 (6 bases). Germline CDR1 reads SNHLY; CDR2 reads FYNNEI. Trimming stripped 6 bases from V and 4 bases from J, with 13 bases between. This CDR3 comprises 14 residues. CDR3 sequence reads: CASSPGQIYNEQFF. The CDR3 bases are TGTGCCAGCAGCCCCGGACAGATTTACAATGAGCAGTTCTTC.

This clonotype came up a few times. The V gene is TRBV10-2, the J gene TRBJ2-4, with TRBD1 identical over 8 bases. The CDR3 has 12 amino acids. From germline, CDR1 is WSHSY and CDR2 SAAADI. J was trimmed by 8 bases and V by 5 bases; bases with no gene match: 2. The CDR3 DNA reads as TGCGCCAGCAGTTTGACAGGGGACATTCAGTACTTC. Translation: CASSLTGDIQYF.

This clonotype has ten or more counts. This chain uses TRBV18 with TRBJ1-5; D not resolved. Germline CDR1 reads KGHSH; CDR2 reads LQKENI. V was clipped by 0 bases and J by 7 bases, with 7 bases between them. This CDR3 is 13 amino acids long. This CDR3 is CASSPPAEQPQHF. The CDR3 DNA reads TGTGCCAGCTCACCACCGGCGGAGCAGCCCCAGCATTTT.

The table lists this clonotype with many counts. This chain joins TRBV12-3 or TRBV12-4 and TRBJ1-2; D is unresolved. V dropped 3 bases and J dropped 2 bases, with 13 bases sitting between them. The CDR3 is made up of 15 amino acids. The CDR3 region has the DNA TGTGCCAGCAGTTTTGATAACACAGTGAACTATGGCTACACCTTC. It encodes CASSFDNTVNYGYTF.

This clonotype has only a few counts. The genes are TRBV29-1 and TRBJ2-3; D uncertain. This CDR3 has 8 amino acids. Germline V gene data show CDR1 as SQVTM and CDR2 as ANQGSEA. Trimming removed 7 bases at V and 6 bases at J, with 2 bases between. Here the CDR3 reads CSADTQYF. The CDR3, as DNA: TGCAGCGCGGATACGCAGTATTTT.

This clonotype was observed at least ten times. CDR3 loop: CASSLGGLQQETQYF. CDR3 DNA sequence: TGTGCCAGCAGCCTTGGCGGCCTGCAACAAGAGACCCAGTACTTC. V gene TRBV7-2 combines with J gene TRBJ2-5, with D hard to call. This CDR3 is built from 15 residues. Trimming removed 5 bases from V and 2 bases from J, with 15 bases in between. CDR1 SGHTA and CDR2 FQGNSA come from the germline V gene.

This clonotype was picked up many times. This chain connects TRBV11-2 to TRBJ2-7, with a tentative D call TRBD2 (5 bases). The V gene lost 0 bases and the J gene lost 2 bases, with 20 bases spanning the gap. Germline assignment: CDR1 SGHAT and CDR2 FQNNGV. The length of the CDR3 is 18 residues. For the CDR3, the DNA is TGTGCCAGCAGCTTAGATGTGGTCCTTGGCGGGCCGACCTACGAGCAGTACTTC. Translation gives CASSLDVVLGGPTYEQYF.

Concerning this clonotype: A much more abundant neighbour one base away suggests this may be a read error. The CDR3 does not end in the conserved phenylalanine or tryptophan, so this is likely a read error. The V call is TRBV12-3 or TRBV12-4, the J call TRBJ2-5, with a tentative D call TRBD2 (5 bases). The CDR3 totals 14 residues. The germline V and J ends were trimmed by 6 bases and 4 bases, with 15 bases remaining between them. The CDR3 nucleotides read TGTGCCAGCAGCCTCCCCGGGGTGAGAGAGACCCAGTACTCC. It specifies CASSLPGVRETQYS.

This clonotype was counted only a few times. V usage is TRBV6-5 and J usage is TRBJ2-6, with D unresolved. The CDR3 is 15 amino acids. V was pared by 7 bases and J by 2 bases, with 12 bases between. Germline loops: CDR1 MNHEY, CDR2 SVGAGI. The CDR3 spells CASTQTGPGANVLTF. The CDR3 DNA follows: TGTGCCAGCACCCAAACGGGTCCTGGGGCCAACGTCCTGACTTTC.

The CDR3 spells CASSTQGDGNYGYTF. CDR3 bases: TGTGCCAGCAGCACTCAGGGGGACGGTAACTATGGCTACACCTTC. The V and J genes are TRBV5-6 and TRBJ1-2; 7 nucleotides line up with TRBD1. Trimming cost V 4 bases and J 1 base; bases outside gene matches: 7. The germline V gene has CDR1 SGHDT and CDR2 YYEEEE. The CDR3 extends over 15 amino acids.

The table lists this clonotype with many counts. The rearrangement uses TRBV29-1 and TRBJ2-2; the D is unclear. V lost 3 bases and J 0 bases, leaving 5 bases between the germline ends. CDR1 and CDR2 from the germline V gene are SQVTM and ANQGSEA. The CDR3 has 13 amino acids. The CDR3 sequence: CSVDRPNTGELFF. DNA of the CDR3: TGCAGCGTTGACCGTCCGAACACCGGGGAGCTGTTTTTT.

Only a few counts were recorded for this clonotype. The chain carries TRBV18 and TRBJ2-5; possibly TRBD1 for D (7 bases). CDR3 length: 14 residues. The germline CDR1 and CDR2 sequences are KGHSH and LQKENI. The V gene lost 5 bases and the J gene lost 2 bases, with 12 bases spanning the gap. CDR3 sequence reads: CASSSRDRQETQYF. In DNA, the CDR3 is TGTGCCAGCTCATCGCGGGACAGACAAGAGACCCAGTACTTC.

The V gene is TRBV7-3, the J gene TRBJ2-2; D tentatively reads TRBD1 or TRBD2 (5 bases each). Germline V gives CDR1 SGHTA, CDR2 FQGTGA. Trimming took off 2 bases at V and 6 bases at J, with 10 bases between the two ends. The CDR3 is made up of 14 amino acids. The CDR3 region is CASSLGGDAGELFF. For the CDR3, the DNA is TGTGCCAGCAGCTTAGGTGGGGACGCCGGGGAGCTGTTTTTT.

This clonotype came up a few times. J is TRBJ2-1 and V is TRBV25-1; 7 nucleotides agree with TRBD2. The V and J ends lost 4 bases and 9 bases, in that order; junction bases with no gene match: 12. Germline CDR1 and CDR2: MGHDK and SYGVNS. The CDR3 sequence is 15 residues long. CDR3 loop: CASSGMTSNNAEQFF. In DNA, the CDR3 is TGTGCCAGCAGTGGGATGACTAGCAACAATGCTGAGCAGTTCTTC.